Listed below are T cell receptor beta chains from one sample, sequenced in a study of beta chain features in type 1 diabetes. Sequenced by immunoSEQ multiplex PCR; TCRdb stores in-frame clones only, minus some. The sample has hundreds of thousands of clones; over 11% are singletons. Sequencing used naive CD4+ T cells from blood. These receptor sequences come from a man under 40 with type 1 diabetes. Both conserved end residues are part of each CDR3. The D gene is left open where the match is weak. Clone size is not always given. Where it is, it says once, few, many or a class for expanded clones.

V gene: TRBV7-9
CDR3 length: 15
J gene: TRBJ2-1
D gene: -
clone size: -
CDR3 DNA: TGTGCCAGCAGCTCTCGGGGGAGCTCCTACAATGAGCAGTTCTTC
CDR3 protein: CASSSRGSSYNEQFF

V gene: TRBV6-5
CDR3 length: 15
J gene: TRBJ1-1
D gene: -
clone size: -
CDR3 DNA: TGTGCCAGCAGTATCCGGGGAGGCATGAACACTGAAGCTTTCTTT
CDR3 protein: CASSIRGGMNTEAFF

V gene: TRBV19
CDR3 length: 15
J gene: TRBJ1-2
D gene: -
clone size: few
CDR3 DNA: TGTGCCAGTAGTCCGACATACTCTGATAACTATGGCTACACCTTC
CDR3 protein: CASSPTYSDNYGYTF

V gene: TRBV29-1
CDR3 length: 13
J gene: TRBJ2-2
D gene: -
clone size: few
CDR3 DNA: TGCAGCGTTGAAGATCCCTACGCCGGGGAGCTGTTTTTT
CDR3 protein: CSVEDPYAGELFF

V gene: TRBV4-3
CDR3 length: 19
J gene: TRBJ2-5
D gene: TRBD2
clone size: -
CDR3 DNA: TGCGCCAGCAGCCAAGGAGGGCCCCCAGGACTAGCGGGAATAGAGACCCAGTACTTC
CDR3 protein: CASSQGGPPGLAGIETQYF

V gene: TRBV6-1
CDR3 length: 13
J gene: TRBJ2-7
D gene: TRBD2
clone size: -
CDR3 DNA: TGTGCCAGCAAGCGGGACGGCCCGTACGAGCAGTACTTC
CDR3 protein: CASKRDGPYEQYF

V gene: TRBV30
CDR3 length: 14
J gene: TRBJ1-3
D gene: -
clone size: -
CDR3 DNA: TGTGCCTGGACTAAAGGGGTGGGAGGAAACACCATATATTTT
CDR3 protein: CAWTKGVGGNTIYF

V gene: TRBV30
CDR3 length: 15
J gene: TRBJ1-5
D gene: TRBD1
clone size: -
CDR3 DNA: TGTGCCTGGAGTGCAAGGGACAGGGGCAATCAGCCCCAGCATTTT
CDR3 protein: CAWSARDRGNQPQHF

V gene: TRBV14
CDR3 length: 14
J gene: TRBJ2-1
D gene: -
clone size: few
CDR3 DNA: TGTGCCAGCAGCCAAGATTCTAGCACGGCTGAGCAGTTCTTC
CDR3 protein: CASSQDSSTAEQFF

V gene: TRBV30
CDR3 length: 14
J gene: TRBJ2-7
D gene: TRBD1
clone size: few
CDR3 DNA: TGTGCCTGGAGTTCCGGGACAGGGTTGCACGAGCAGTACTTC
CDR3 protein: CAWSSGTGLHEQYF

V gene: TRBV9
CDR3 length: 17
J gene: TRBJ2-2
D gene: -
clone size: -
CDR3 DNA: TGTGCCAGCAGCGTAGATCCAAATGGAGGGAACACCGGGGAGCTGTTTTTT
CDR3 protein: CASSVDPNGGNTGELFF

V gene: TRBV15
CDR3 length: 11
J gene: TRBJ2-1
D gene: -
clone size: few
CDR3 DNA: TGTGCCACCAGCAGAGAAGCGGAGCAGTTCTTC
CDR3 protein: CATSREAEQFF

V gene: TRBV5-1
CDR3 length: 17
J gene: TRBJ1-1
D gene: -
clone size: few
CDR3 DNA: TGCGCCAGCAGCTTACAACCATCAAGCGGGTTCGGGACTGAAGCTTTCTTT
CDR3 protein: CASSLQPSSGFGTEAFF

V gene: TRBV5-1
CDR3 length: 14
J gene: TRBJ2-4
D gene: TRBD1
clone size: -
CDR3 DNA: TGCGCCAGCAGCTTGGGGACAGGGAATTACATTCAGTACTTC
CDR3 protein: CASSLGTGNYIQYF